This paragraph reports one T cell receptor beta chain. It has no known antigen specificity. Nothing much larger sits one base from this clone, and base qualities are not available. The collaborating institutions used their own protocols to collect whole blood in K2EDTA tubes. Collaborator samples were shipped for TCRbeta analysis as frozen whole blood, isolated PBMCs, or DNA extracted from either sample type. TCRbeta CDR3 regions were amplified from genomic DNA by means of the immunoSEQ Assay, a bias-controlled multiplex PCR. Processing in the source paper ran as follows. Within the assay, amplification of reference gene primers was used to estimate how many nucleated cells each sample contained. To quantify the absolute abundance of each unique TCRbeta CDR3 rearrangement, sequence reads were collapsed and filtered. For each sample, productive Simpson clonality was calculated as the square root of Simpson's diversity index over productive rearrangements. Held by TCRdb, this immuneACCESS table contains in-frame sequences only and omits some clones. Under half of the omission traces to an unresolved V gene where checked; the cause of the rest is unknown. That table is the source of V, J and clone size, and D and trimming were worked out from the DNA. This sample lists roughly 56,000 clones; 85% to 90% were detected once. About 9.4% of the sample goes to the ten largest clones.

These data come from a study of blood T cell repertoires in COVID-19 (dated by TCRdb to 2020 to 2021). Study-wide context: The collaborator samples originated in the United States, Italy and Spain and spanned the acute and convalescent phases of COVID-19. The material from the prospective study consisted of cDNA or gDNA derived from T cells, B-cell-depleted T cells, or PBMCs. Subjects who had been exposed to COVID-19, were actively infected with it, or had recovered from it provided the deeply sampled blood TCRbeta repertoires that made up the dataset. The repertoires were released in a freely available public database meant as a resource for research on the immune response to SARS-CoV-2. The samples were drawn from two sources: the first 160 participants of the ongoing ImmuneRACE study, and approximately 1,300 subjects contributed by 6 global collaborators. Nearly every sample came with metadata listing a de-identified subject ID, COVID-19 status, age in years and sex. Where available, HLA class I and class II types were taken from metadata supplied by the sample provider and were not determined by assay-based typing.

The CDR3 covers 15 residues, taking in both the cysteine and the phenylalanine. Only the CDR3 part of the read is kept: 45 bases, read in frame from the first base. Looking up the germline V gene (reference sequence) yields CDR1 SEHNR and CDR2 FQNEAQ. V trim: 3 bases; J trim: 7 bases; unmatched bases: 8. General conclusions and limits of the study: How much clinical and demographic metadata was included differed by source and by participant, and the metadata was provided uncurated.

Sequences were obtained from peripheral blood. The source is a human donor in a cohort sampled during active COVID-19. Here the chain combines TRBV7-9 and TRBJ2-1, with 8 junctional bases fitting TRBD2. The CDR3 is CASSFFGRAPNEQFF. The nucleotide sequence reads as follows: TGTGCCAGCAGCTTCTTCGGGAGGGCCCCAAATGAGCAGTTCTTC.